A selection of T cell receptor beta chains follows, all from one sample in a study of cytomegalovirus exposure and HLA in healthy donors. The repertoire was sequenced with immunoSEQ multiplex PCR; TCRdb's copy has only in-frame clones and lacks some. The profile covers a few hundred thousand clones, with 84% appearing a single time and approximately 2% taken by the ten largest. The sequencing sample was made of PBMCs. Receptors originate from a woman aged 40 to 55 in good health and CMV-seropositive. Both conserved end residues are part of each CDR3. The order of the fields is clone size, V gene, J gene, D gene, CDR3 protein, CDR3 DNA. The D gene is left open where the match is weak. The size of a clone is reported for some rows only, either as once, few or many, or as a class for expanded clones.

size: few; V: TRBV7-2; J: TRBJ1-2; D: TRBD1; CDR3: CASSLVTGAGSGGYTF; DNA: TGTGCCAGCAGCTTAGTCACAGGGGCTGGATCGGGTGGCTACACCTTC
size: NA; V: TRBV7-9; J: TRBJ2-7; D: TRBD2; CDR3: CASSDSTSGRYEQYF; DNA: TGTGCCAGCAGCGACTCGACTAGCGGGAGGTACGAGCAGTACTTC
size: NA; V: TRBV5-3; J: TRBJ2-5; D: NA; CDR3: CARSGPPLGSLETQYF; DNA: TGTGCCAGAAGCGGACCGCCATTGGGGAGTTTGGAGACCCAGTACTTC
size: few; V: TRBV29-1; J: TRBJ2-3; D: NA; CDR3: CSVENAARPDTQYF; DNA: TGCAGCGTTGAAAACGCGGCCAGACCAGATACGCAGTATTTT
size: NA; V: TRBV19; J: TRBJ2-1; D: TRBD1; CDR3: CASSPGRQGPYPDNEQFF; DNA: TGTGCCAGTAGTCCAGGGAGACAGGGCCCTTACCCCGACAATGAGCAGTTCTTC
size: NA; V: TRBV11-3; J: TRBJ2-1; D: TRBD2; CDR3: CASSSSGGVAGGGRNEQFF; DNA: TGTGCCAGCAGCTCCTCCGGGGGTGTAGCGGGAGGGGGGAGGAATGAGCAGTTCTTC
size: NA; V: TRBV9; J: TRBJ2-7; D: TRBD2; CDR3: CASSVGGRDRSHEQYF; DNA: TGTGCCAGCAGCGTAGGCGGGAGAGACCGCAGCCACGAGCAGTACTTC
size: few; V: TRBV28; J: TRBJ2-4; D: TRBD1; CDR3: CASGRQGPGNIQYF; DNA: TGTGCCAGCGGAAGACAGGGGCCGGGGAACATTCAGTACTTC
size: NA; V: TRBV6-5; J: TRBJ1-2; D: TRBD1; CDR3: CASTRTGGSYGYTF; DNA: TGTGCCAGCACCCGGACAGGTGGCTCATATGGCTACACCTTC
size: NA; V: TRBV10-1; J: TRBJ2-7; D: NA; CDR3: CCLAPSYEQYF; DNA: TGCTGCCTAGCTCCCTCCTACGAGCAGTACTTC
size: NA; V: TRBV15; J: TRBJ2-3; D: TRBD2; CDR3: CATSRGTSANTDTQYF; DNA: TGTGCCACCAGCCGCGGGACTAGCGCTAACACAGATACGCAGTATTTT
size: NA; V: TRBV9; J: TRBJ2-3; D: TRBD2; CDR3: CASSGGGEPTDTQYF; DNA: TGTGCCAGCAGCGGGGGAGGGGAGCCCACAGATACGCAGTATTTT
size: once; V: TRBV6-5; J: TRBJ1-5; D: NA; CDR3: CASSRTLYNQPQHF; DNA: TGTGCCAGCAGTCGGACACTTTACAATCAGCCCCAGCATTTT
size: once; V: TRBV28; J: TRBJ1-2; D: NA; CDR3: CASSGTSVDGYTF; DNA: TGTGCCAGCAGTGGGACATCAGTGGATGGCTACACCTTC
size: NA; V: TRBV7-9; J: TRBJ2-1; D: TRBD1; CDR3: CASSAGPGQGRNEQFF; DNA: TGTGCCAGCAGCGCGGGACCGGGACAGGGCCGAAATGAGCAGTTCTTC
size: NA; V: TRBV7-9; J: TRBJ2-5; D: NA; CDR3: CASSRITGVQETQYF; DNA: TGTGCCAGCAGCCGAATTACGGGGGTCCAAGAGACCCAGTACTTC
size: NA; V: TRBV5-6; J: TRBJ2-5; D: NA; CDR3: CASRALGEEETQYF; DNA: TGTGCCAGCAGAGCCCTCGGAGAGGAAGAGACCCAGTACTTC
size: NA; V: TRBV30; J: TRBJ2-1; D: TRBD2; CDR3: CASTIGTGTTSGRGRPYNEQFF; DNA: TGTGCCTCTACTATCGGGACAGGGACGACTAGCGGGAGAGGGAGACCCTACAATGAGCAGTTCTTC
size: once; V: TRBV28; J: TRBJ2-2; D: TRBD1; CDR3: CASRTQGAGELFF; DNA: TGTGCCAGCCGAACACAGGGGGCCGGGGAGCTGTTTTTT
size: NA; V: TRBV4-2; J: TRBJ2-6; D: TRBD2; CDR3: CASSHQLLAGGRSGANVLTF; DNA: TGTGCCAGCAGCCACCAACTCCTAGCGGGAGGGCGTTCTGGGGCCAACGTCCTGACTTTC
size: few; V: TRBV5-4; J: TRBJ1-5; D: NA; CDR3: CASSFGTQNQPQHF; DNA: TGTGCCAGCAGCTTCGGGACACAGAATCAGCCCCAGCATTTT
size: NA; V: TRBV30; J: TRBJ1-1; D: TRBD1; CDR3: CAWSVPGTASTEAFF; DNA: TGTGCCTGGAGTGTACCCGGGACAGCCTCCACTGAAGCTTTCTTT
size: NA; V: TRBV19; J: TRBJ1-3; D: TRBD1; CDR3: CASSFQGASGNTIYF; DNA: TGTGCCAGTAGTTTTCAGGGGGCCTCTGGAAACACCATATATTTT
size: NA; V: TRBV2; J: TRBJ1-5; D: TRBD1; CDR3: CASSEAGGIQPQHF; DNA: TGTGCCAGCAGTGAGGCAGGGGGCATCCAGCCCCAGCATTTT
size: NA; V: TRBV5-1; J: TRBJ2-5; D: TRBD2; CDR3: CASSVASGVTQETQYF; DNA: TGCGCCAGCAGCGTAGCTAGCGGGGTAACCCAAGAGACCCAGTACTTC
size: once; V: TRBV4-3; J: TRBJ2-1; D: TRBD2; CDR3: CASSHLDGRAGEQFF; DNA: TGCGCCAGCAGCCACCTGGACGGAAGAGCGGGGGAGCAGTTCTTC
size: NA; V: TRBV28; J: TRBJ1-6; D: TRBD1; CDR3: CASSSTGGHSPLHF; DNA: TGTGCCAGCAGTTCGACAGGGGGACACTCACCCCTCCACTTT
size: NA; V: TRBV30; J: TRBJ2-7; D: TRBD1; CDR3: CAWRRQGGTGAYEQYF; DNA: TGTGCCTGGAGAAGGCAAGGGGGGACAGGGGCCTACGAGCAGTACTTC
size: NA; V: TRBV21-1; J: TRBJ2-2; D: NA; CDR3: CASSNVDYFTGELFF; DNA: TGTGCCAGCAGCAATGTGGACTACTTCACCGGGGAGCTGTTTTTT
size: once; V: TRBV18; J: TRBJ2-7; D: TRBD1; CDR3: CASSPPDRAREQYF; DNA: TGTGCCAGCTCACCGCCGGACAGGGCTCGCGAGCAGTACTTC
size: NA; V: TRBV6-5; J: TRBJ2-1; D: TRBD2; CDR3: CASSRTSGRFDEQFF; DNA: TGTGCCAGCAGCCGGACTAGCGGGAGGTTCGATGAGCAGTTCTTC
size: NA; V: TRBV28; J: TRBJ2-7; D: TRBD1; CDR3: CASSGNDRAVSYEQYF; DNA: TGTGCCAGCAGTGGTAACGACAGGGCCGTATCCTACGAGCAGTACTTC
size: NA; V: TRBV7-8; J: TRBJ2-1; D: NA; CDR3: CASSSRNWEQFF; DNA: TGTGCCAGCAGTTCTAGAAACTGGGAGCAGTTCTTC
size: NA; V: TRBV19; J: TRBJ1-5; D: NA; CDR3: CASSSTSGSPGNQPQHF; DNA: TGTGCCAGTAGTTCGACTTCCGGGAGTCCGGGCAATCAGCCCCAGCATTTT
size: NA; V: TRBV4-2; J: TRBJ2-7; D: NA; CDR3: CASSQDGSSYEQYF; DNA: TGTGCCAGCAGCCAAGATGGGAGCTCCTACGAGCAGTACTTC
size: NA; V: TRBV27; J: TRBJ2-7; D: TRBD1; CDR3: CASSELGTGDGEQYF; DNA: TGTGCCAGCAGTGAACTCGGGACAGGGGATGGCGAGCAGTACTTC
size: NA; V: TRBV19; J: TRBJ2-7; D: NA; CDR3: CASSPGPGISYEQYF; DNA: TGTGCCAGTAGTCCAGGTCCGGGAATCTCCTACGAGCAGTACTTC
size: few; V: TRBV30; J: TRBJ1-6; D: NA; CDR3: CAWRWGTSNSPLHF; DNA: TGTGCCTGGAGATGGGGCACGTCTAATTCACCCCTCCACTTT
size: NA; V: TRBV6-1; J: TRBJ2-3; D: TRBD2; CDR3: CASLVLASDTQYF; DNA: TGTGCCAGCCTGGTACTAGCGTCAGATACGCAGTATTTT
size: NA; V: TRBV19; J: TRBJ1-1; D: TRBD1; CDR3: CASSIADRGVTSNTEAFF; DNA: TGTGCCAGTAGTATAGCCGACAGGGGGGTAACCTCGAACACTGAAGCTTTCTTT
size: NA; V: TRBV5-6; J: TRBJ1-1; D: NA; CDR3: CASSLSATEAFF; DNA: TGTGCCAGCAGCCTGTCCGCGACTGAAGCTTTCTTT
size: NA; V: TRBV5-1; J: TRBJ2-1; D: TRBD2; CDR3: CASSFILAGAQQFF; DNA: TGCGCCAGCAGCTTTATCCTAGCGGGAGCCCAGCAGTTCTTC
size: NA; V: TRBV5-1; J: TRBJ2-2; D: NA; CDR3: CASSLGGTVNTGELFF; DNA: TGCGCCAGCAGCTTGGGGGGGACTGTTAACACCGGGGAGCTGTTTTTT
size: NA; V: TRBV29-1; J: TRBJ1-1; D: NA; CDR3: CSVDTGGLNTEAFF; DNA: TGCAGCGTTGATACGGGGGGGCTGAACACTGAAGCTTTCTTT
size: NA; V: TRBV30; J: TRBJ2-7; D: NA; CDR3: CAWRRGFGYEQYF; DNA: TGTGCCTGGAGAAGGGGATTTGGGTACGAGCAGTACTTC
size: NA; V: TRBV18; J: TRBJ1-5; D: TRBD1; CDR3: CASSPPDSDRGYNQPQHF; DNA: TGTGCCAGCTCACCACCGGATTCTGACAGGGGGTACAATCAGCCCCAGCATTTT
size: NA; V: TRBV7-8; J: TRBJ1-1; D: NA; CDR3: CASSLLGAENTEAFF; DNA: TGTGCCAGCAGCTTATTGGGGGCCGAGAACACTGAAGCTTTCTTT
size: once; V: TRBV5-1; J: TRBJ1-1; D: NA; CDR3: CASSPDSAPMNTEAFF; DNA: TGCGCCAGCAGCCCAGACAGCGCTCCCATGAACACTGAAGCTTTCTTT
size: NA; V: TRBV9; J: TRBJ2-1; D: TRBD2; CDR3: CASSVDGRAYNEQFF; DNA: TGTGCCAGCAGCGTAGACGGGAGGGCCTACAATGAGCAGTTCTTC
size: NA; V: TRBV30; J: TRBJ1-6; D: TRBD1; CDR3: CAWRGTGNNSPLHF; DNA: TGTGCCTGGAGGGGGACAGGCAATAATTCACCCCTCCACTTT
size: few; V: TRBV7-2; J: TRBJ2-5; D: TRBD2; CDR3: CASSSQLAGRETQYF; DNA: TGTGCCAGCAGCTCCCAACTAGCGGGAAGGGAGACCCAGTACTTC